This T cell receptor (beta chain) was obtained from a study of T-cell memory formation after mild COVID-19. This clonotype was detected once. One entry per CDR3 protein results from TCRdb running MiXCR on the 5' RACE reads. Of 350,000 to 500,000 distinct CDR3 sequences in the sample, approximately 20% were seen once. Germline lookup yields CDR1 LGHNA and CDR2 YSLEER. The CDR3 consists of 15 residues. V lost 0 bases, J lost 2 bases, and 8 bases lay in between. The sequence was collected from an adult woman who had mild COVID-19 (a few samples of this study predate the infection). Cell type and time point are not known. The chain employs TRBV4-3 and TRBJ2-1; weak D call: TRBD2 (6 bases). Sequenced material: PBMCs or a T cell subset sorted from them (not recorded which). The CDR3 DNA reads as TGCGCCAGCAGCCAAGAGCGGGACGCCTACAATGAGCAGTTCTTC. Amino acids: CASSQERDAYNEQFF.